The source of this TCR beta chain is a study of glioma-infiltrating T cells after dendritic cell vaccination. Study-wide findings and caveats: TCR clonality showed no direct relationship with survival. Complete blood and tumor specimen sets were limited to few patients. Higher pretreatment TIL content predicted longer progression-free time and survival.

A remark on this clone: Its antigen is still unknown.

Time point: after dendritic cell vaccination, including at tumor progression/relapse. PBMC sampling occurred before vaccination, two weeks after the third dose, and at progression. Data came from immunoSEQ multiplex PCR; TCRdb stores just in-frame clones and leaves some out. The table records 90,000 to 110,000 clones, roughly 89% of them present only once. Germline V gene data show CDR1 as SGHAT and CDR2 as FQNNGV. The CDR3 covers 14 residues. V dropped 8 bases and J dropped 7; count of bases not matched to a gene: 5. The TCR sequence derives from a human donor with glioblastoma. V and J are TRBV11-2 and TRBJ2-2; 12 bases fit TRBD1. The sample in question was blood, obtained after dendritic cell vaccination. The CDR3 loop is CASGDRGRVGELFF. The DNA of the CDR3 is TGTGCCAGCGGGGACAGGGGGCGCGTCGGGGAGCTGTTTTTT.